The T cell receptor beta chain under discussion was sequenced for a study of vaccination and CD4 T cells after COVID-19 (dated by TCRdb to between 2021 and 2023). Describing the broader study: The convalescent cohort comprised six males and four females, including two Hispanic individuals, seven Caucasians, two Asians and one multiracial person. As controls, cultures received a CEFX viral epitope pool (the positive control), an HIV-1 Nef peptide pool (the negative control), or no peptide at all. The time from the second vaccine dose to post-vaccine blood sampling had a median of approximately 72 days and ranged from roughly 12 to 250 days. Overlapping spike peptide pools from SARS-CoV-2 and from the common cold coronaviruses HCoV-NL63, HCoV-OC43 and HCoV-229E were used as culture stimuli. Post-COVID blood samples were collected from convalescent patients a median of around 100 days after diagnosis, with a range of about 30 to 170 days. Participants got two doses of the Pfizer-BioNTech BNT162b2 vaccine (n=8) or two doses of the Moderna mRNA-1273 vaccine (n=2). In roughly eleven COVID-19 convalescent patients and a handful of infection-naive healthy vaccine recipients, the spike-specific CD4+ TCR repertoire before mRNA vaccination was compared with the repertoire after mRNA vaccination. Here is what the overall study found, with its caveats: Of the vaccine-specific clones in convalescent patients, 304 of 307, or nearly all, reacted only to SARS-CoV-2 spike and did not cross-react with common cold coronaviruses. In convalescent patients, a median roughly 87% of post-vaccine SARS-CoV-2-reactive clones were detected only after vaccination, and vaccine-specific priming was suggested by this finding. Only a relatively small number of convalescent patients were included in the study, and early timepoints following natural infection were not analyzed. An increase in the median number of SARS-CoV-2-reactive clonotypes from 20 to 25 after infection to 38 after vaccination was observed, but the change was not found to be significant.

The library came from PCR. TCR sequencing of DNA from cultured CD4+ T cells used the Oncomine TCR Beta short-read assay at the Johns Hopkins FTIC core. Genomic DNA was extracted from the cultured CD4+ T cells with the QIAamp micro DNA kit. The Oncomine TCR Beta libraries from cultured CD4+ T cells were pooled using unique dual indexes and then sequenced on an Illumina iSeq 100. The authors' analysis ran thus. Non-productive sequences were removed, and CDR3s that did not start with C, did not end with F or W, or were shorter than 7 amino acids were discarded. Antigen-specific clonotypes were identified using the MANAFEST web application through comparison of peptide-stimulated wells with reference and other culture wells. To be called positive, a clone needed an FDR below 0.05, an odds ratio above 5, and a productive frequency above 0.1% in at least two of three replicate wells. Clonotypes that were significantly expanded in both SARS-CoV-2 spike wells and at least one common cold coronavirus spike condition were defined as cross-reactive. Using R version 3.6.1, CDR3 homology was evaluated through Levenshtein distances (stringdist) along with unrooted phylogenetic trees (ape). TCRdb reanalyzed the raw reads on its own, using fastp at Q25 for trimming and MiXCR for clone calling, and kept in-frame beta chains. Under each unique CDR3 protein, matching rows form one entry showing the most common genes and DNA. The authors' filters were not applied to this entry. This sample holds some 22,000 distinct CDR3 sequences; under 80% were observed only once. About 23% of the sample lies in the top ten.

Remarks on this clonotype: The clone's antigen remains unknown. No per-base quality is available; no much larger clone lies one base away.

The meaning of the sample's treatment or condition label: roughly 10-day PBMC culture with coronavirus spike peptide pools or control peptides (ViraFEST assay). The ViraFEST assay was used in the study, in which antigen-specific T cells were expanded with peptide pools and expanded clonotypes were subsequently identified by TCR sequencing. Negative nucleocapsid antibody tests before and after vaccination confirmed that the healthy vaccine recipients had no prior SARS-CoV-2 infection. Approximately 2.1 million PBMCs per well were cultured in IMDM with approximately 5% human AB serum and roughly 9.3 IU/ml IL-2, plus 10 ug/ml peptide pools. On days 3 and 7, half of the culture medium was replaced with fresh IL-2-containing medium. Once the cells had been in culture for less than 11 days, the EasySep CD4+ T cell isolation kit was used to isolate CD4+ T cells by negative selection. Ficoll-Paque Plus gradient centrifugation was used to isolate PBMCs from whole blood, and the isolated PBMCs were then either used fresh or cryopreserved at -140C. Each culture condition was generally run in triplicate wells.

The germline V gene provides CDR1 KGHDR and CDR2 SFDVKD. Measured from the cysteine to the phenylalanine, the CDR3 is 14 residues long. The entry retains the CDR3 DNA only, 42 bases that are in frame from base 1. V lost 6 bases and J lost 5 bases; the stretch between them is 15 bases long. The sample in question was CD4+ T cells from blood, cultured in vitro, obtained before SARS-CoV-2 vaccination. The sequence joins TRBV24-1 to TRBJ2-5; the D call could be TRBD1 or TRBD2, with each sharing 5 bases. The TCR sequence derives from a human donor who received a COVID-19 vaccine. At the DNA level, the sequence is TGTGCCACCAGTACCCAAAGGGGACGGGAGACCCAGTACTTC. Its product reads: CATSTQRGRETQYF.